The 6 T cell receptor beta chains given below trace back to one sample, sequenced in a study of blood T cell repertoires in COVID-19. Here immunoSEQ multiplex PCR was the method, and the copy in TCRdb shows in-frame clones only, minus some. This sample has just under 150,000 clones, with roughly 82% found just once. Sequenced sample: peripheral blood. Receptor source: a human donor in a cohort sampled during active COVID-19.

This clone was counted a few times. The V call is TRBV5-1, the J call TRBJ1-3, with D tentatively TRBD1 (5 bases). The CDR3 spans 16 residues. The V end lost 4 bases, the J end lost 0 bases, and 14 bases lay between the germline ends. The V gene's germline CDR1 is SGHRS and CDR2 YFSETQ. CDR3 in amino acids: CASSGGDGRSGNTIYF. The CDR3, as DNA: TGCGCCAGCAGCGGCGGGGACGGTCGCTCTGGAAACACCATATATTTT.

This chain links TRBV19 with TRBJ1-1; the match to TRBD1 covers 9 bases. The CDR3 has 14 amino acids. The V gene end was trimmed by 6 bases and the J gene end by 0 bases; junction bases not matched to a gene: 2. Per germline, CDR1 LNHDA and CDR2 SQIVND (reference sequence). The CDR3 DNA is TGTGCCAGTAGGGGGGACAGGGTGAACACTGAAGCTTTCTTT. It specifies CASRGDRVNTEAFF.

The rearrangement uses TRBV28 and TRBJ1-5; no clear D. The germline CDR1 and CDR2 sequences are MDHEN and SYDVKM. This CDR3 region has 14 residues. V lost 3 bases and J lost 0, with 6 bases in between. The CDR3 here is CASSFGYSNQPQHF. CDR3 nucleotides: TGTGCCAGCAGTTTCGGGTATAGCAATCAGCCCCAGCATTTT.

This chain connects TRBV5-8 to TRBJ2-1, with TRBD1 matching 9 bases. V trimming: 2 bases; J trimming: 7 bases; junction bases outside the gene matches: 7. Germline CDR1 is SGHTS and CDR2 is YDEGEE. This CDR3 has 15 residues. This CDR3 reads CASSFYPGTGNEQFF. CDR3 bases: TGTGCCAGCAGCTTCTATCCCGGGACAGGGAATGAGCAGTTCTTC.

The CDR3 is CAWSGLRLLVGNEQFF. The CDR3 DNA follows: TGTGCCTGGAGTGGCCTACGGTTACTAGTAGGCAATGAGCAGTTCTTC. The rearrangement uses TRBV30 and TRBJ2-1; D possibly corresponds to TRBD2 (5 bases). V was trimmed by 1 base and J by 6 bases, leaving 19 bases between them. Looked up from germline, CDR1 is GTSNPN and CDR2 is SVGIG (reference sequence). CDR3 length equals 16 residues. Using reference TRBV30 and TRBJ2-1 for the parts outside the CDR3, the full variable domain is SQTIHQWPATLVQPVGSPLSLECTVEGTSNPNLYWYRQAAGRGLQLLFYSVGIGQISSEVPQNLSASRPQDRQFILSSKKLLLSDSGFYLCAWSGLRLLVGNEQFFGPGTRLTVL.

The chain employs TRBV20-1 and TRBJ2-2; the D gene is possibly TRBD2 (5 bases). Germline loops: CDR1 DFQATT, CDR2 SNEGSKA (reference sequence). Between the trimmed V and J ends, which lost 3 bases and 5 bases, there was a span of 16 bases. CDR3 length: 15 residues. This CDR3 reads CSASGAASRTGELFF. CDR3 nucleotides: TGCAGTGCTAGTGGCGCGGCTAGCCGGACCGGGGAGCTGTTTTTT.